This TCR beta chain was documented in a study of T cell repertoires in cytomegalovirus infection (dated by TCRdb to the late 2010s). About the investigation overall: Recently identified HLA-C-restricted CMV epitopes, whose presentation resists viral immunomodulation, were targeted by peptide stimulations together with well-studied HLA-B-restricted epitopes. Because public TCR beta signatures pointed to carriage of CMV infection together with the matching HLA type, the HLA type of each donor mattered for the analysis.

The research as a whole found: The ex vivo response was dominated by HLA-C-restricted CMV-specific TCR beta clonotypes, and the single most frequent clonotype in two of eight donors was supplied by these HLA-C-restricted clonotypes. In both this cohort and an independent cohort of 300 to 450 donors, the cumulative frequency of public TCR beta family members distinguished carriers of CMV infection plus the relevant HLA type.

Sequencing instrument: Illumina HiSeq 1500. TCRdb trimmed public reads at Q25 via fastp, called clones via MiXCR and kept in-frame beta chains. Entries that share a CDR3 protein sequence are merged under the most common genes and DNA. The sample table holds about 830,000 distinct CDR3 sequences, of which less than 35% were seen once. The top ten hold roughly an eighth of the sample. Notes on this clonotype: The antigen it binds to is not known. Qualities for individual bases were not recorded, and no much larger clone is one base off.

At the junction V is shortened by 2 bases and J by 6 bases, with 13 bases in between. The CDR3 runs 14 residues from the cysteine to the phenylalanine. Only the CDR3 DNA is retained, 42 bases long and in frame from the first base. From the germline V gene, CDR1 is SGHVS and CDR2 is FQNEAQ. Sample treatment or condition, as interpreted from the label and publication: in vitro stimulation with specific CMV peptide epitopes to enrich CMV-specific T cells. In this chain, TRBV7-8 is recombined with TRBJ1-1; the best D guess is TRBD1, with 6 bases matching. The clonotype was recovered from a human donor in good health (CMV status not recorded). Some clones in this sample may be carry-over from other donors' samples. The sample consisted of cultured CD8+ T cells from PBMCs, taken from culture after CMV antigen stimulation. The DNA reads as follows: TGTGCCAGCAGCTTACTCGAGGGGGACCCTGAAGCTTTCTTT. The translation is CASSLLEGDPEAFF.